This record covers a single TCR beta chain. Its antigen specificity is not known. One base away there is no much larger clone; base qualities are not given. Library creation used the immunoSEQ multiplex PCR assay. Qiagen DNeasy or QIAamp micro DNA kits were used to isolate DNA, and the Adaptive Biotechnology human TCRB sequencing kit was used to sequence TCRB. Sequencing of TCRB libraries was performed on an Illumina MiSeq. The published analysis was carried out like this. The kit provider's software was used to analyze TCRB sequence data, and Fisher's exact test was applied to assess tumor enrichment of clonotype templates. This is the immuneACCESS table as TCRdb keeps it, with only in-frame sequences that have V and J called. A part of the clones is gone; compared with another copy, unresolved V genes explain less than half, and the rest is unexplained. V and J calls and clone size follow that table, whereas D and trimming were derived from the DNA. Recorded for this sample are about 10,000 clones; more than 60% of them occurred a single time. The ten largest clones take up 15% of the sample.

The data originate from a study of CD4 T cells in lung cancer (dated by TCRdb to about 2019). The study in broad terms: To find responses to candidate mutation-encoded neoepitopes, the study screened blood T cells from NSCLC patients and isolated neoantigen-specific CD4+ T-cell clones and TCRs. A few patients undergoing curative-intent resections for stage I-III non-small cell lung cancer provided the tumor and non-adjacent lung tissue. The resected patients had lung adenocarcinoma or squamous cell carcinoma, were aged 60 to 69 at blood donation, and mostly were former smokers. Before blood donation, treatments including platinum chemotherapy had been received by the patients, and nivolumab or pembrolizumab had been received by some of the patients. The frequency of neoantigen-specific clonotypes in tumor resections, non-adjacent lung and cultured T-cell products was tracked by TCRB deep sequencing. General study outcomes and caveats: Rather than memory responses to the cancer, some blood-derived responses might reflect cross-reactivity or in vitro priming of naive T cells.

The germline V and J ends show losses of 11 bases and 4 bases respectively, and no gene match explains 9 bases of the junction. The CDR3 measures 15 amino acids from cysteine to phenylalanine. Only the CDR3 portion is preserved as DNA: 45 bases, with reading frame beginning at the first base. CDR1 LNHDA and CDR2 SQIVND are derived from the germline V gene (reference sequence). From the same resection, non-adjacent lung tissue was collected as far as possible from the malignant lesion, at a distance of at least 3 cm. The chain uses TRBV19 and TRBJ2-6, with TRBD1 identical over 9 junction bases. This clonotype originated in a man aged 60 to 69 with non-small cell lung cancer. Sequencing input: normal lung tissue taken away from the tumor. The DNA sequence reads TGTGCCTCAGCGGACAGGGGAACAGGGGCCAACGTCCTGACTTTC. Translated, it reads CASADRGTGANVLTF.